The 13 T cell receptor beta chains reported below all come from one sample, sequenced in a study of T-cell reconstitution after alpha-beta-depleted transplantation in children. Unique molecular identifiers were used to barcode this TCRbeta library. One entry per CDR3 protein results from TCRdb running MiXCR on the PCR reads. Of about 610,000 distinct CDR3 sequences in the sample, roughly a tenth were seen once. The source material was PBMCs from the stem cell graft donor, sampled from the stem cell graft. These receptors came from a human donor who donated a stem cell graft to a child with acute myeloid leukemia.

The genes are TRBV6-5 and TRBJ1-6; a possible D gene is TRBD1 (5 bases). The V gene's germline CDR1 is MNHEY and CDR2 SVGAGI. Trimming took 1 base from V and 9 from J, leaving 10 bases between them. The CDR3 is 14 amino acids. In DNA form, the CDR3 reads TGTGCCAGCAGTTACTTTCAGGGTGGTTCACCCCTCCACTTT. It is translated as CASSYFQGGSPLHF.

This clonotype was counted ten times or more. The chain links TRBV12-3 or TRBV12-4 to TRBJ2-1; the D gene could be TRBD1 or TRBD2 (5 bases each). The CDR3 is 15 residues long. Trimming took 8 bases from V and 4 from J, leaving 18 bases between them. CDR3 DNA: TGTGCCAGCGGCCCTCCGGGACGCAGTTACAATGAGCAGTTCTTC. Protein product: CASGPPGRSYNEQFF.

This clonotype has ten or more counts. The V call is TRBV12-3 or TRBV12-4, the J call TRBJ2-5; weak D call: TRBD1 (6 bases). The CDR3 spans 14 residues. Trimming took 5 bases from V and 1 from J, leaving 11 bases between them. In DNA form, the CDR3 reads TGTGCCAGCAGTCTAAGACAGGTCCAAGAGACCCAGTACTTC. Translating gives CASSLRQVQETQYF.

Remarks on this clonotype: A much larger clone lies one base from this, so it may be a read error. The rearrangement links TRBV12-5 to TRBJ2-7, with 7 positions matching TRBD2. The CDR3 is 15 amino acids. Germline V gene lookup returns CDR1 LGHNT and CDR2 FRNRAP. CDR3 residues: CACSQWEGYPYEQYF. The CDR3 DNA follows: TGTGCCTGCAGCCAATGGGAGGGCTATCCCTACGAGCAGTACTTC. Full variable domain (outside the CDR3, taken from reference TRBV12-5 and TRBJ2-7): DARVTQTPRHKVTEMGQEVTMRCQPILGHNTVFWYRQTMMQGLELLAYFRNRAPLDDSGMPKDRFSAEMPDATLATLKIQPSEPRDSAVYFCACSQWEGYPYEQYFGPGTRLTVT.

This clonotype was observed a handful of times. The chain combines TRBV7-2 with TRBJ2-5; 8 bases line up with TRBD2. V shed 3 bases, J shed 0 bases, and the junction held 3 bases outside the gene matches. Germline lookup yields CDR1 SGHTA and CDR2 FQGNSA. This CDR3 is built from 15 residues. The CDR3 DNA is TGTGCCAGCAGCTTTATAGCGGGGAACCAAGAGACCCAGTACTTC. Amino acids: CASSFIAGNQETQYF. Looking up the rest from reference TRBV7-2 and TRBJ2-5 gives the full variable domain: GAGVSQSPSNKVTEKGKDVELRCDPISGHTALYWYRQSLGQGLEFLIYFQGNSAPDKSGLPSDRFSAERTGGSVSTLTIQRTQQEDSAVYLCASSFIAGNQETQYFGPGTRLLVL.

The chain joins TRBV5-1 to TRBJ2-2; 9 nucleotides agree with TRBD2. The CDR3 contains 17 residues. The germline V gene has CDR1 SGHRS and CDR2 YFSETQ. V lost 0 bases and J lost 5; bases outside the gene matches: 8. The CDR3 DNA follows: TGCGCCAGCAGCTTGGTTAGCGGGAGAGAATGGACCGGGGAGCTGTTTTTT. This sequence encodes CASSLVSGREWTGELFF. The variable domain in full, with the rest retrieved from reference TRBV5-1 and TRBJ2-2, is KAGVTQTPRYLIKTRGQQVTLSCSPISGHRSVSWYQQTPGQGLQFLFEYFSETQRNKGNFPGRFSGRQFSNSRSEMNVSTLELGDSALYLCASSLVSGREWTGELFFGEGSRLTVL.

This chain joins TRBV2 and TRBJ2-7; TRBD2 aligns across 7 bases. Germline V lookup: CDR1 SNHLY, CDR2 FYNNEI. The CDR3 covers 14 residues. Trimming cost V 5 bases and J 4 bases; bases outside gene matches: 8. The CDR3: CASSPGLPPYEQYF. The CDR3 nucleotides read TGTGCCAGCAGTCCGGGACTACCACCGTACGAGCAGTACTTC.

J is TRBJ2-1 and V is TRBV20-1; the D gene is possibly TRBD1 (5 bases). The germline gives CDR1 DFQATT, CDR2 SNEGSKA (reference sequence). V lost 5 bases and J lost 9, with 14 bases in between. The CDR3 runs 12 residues. In DNA form, the CDR3 reads TGCAGTGCTGCAAGGGGCGCCCCTGAGCAGTTCTTC. Translated: CSAARGAPEQFF.

This clonotype was found a few times. The chain combines TRBV6-5 with TRBJ2-7; 9 bases are shared with TRBD2. V shed 6 bases and J 5 bases; nucleotides not matched to a gene: 11. The CDR3 runs to 15 residues. CDR1 and CDR2 (germline): MNHEY, SVGAGI. The CDR3 sequence: CASSPPGLATHEQYF. The CDR3 region has the DNA TGTGCCAGCAGCCCTCCGGGACTAGCTACACACGAGCAGTACTTC.

At least ten counts were recorded for this clonotype. The chain recombines TRBV13 with TRBJ2-7, with 8 bases matching TRBD2. Germline V gene sequence: CDR1 PRHDT, CDR2 FYEKMQ (reference sequence). Trimming at V came to 2 bases and at J to 3 bases, leaving 9 bases not matched to a gene. The CDR3 is made up of 16 amino acids. The chain's CDR3 is CASSLRAGEEFYEQYF. DNA for the CDR3: TGTGCCAGCAGCTTACGAGCGGGAGAAGAATTCTACGAGCAGTACTTC. Full variable domain (missing parts from reference TRBV13 and TRBJ2-7): AAGVIQSPRHLIKEKRETATLKCYPIPRHDTVYWYQQGPGQDPQFLISFYEKMQSDKGSIPDRFSAQQFSDYHSELNMSSLELGDSALYFCASSLRAGEEFYEQYFGPGTRLTVT.

There are a few counts of this clonotype. The CDR3 bases are TGTGCCAGCAGCTTAAGGGGACCGTCATCAAACCAAGAGACCCAGTACTTC. Translating it yields CASSLRGPSSNQETQYF. The rearrangement joins TRBV7-9 to TRBJ2-5; D is tentatively TRBD1 or TRBD2 (5 bases each). V gave up 2 bases and J gave up 0 bases, with 16 bases separating them. Germline values: CDR1 SEHNR, CDR2 FQNEAQ (reference sequence). The CDR3 is made up of 17 amino acids.

This clonotype was counted between two and nine times. The chain joins TRBV30 to TRBJ2-1; 7 bases fit TRBD2. The CDR3 contains 15 residues. J lost 3 bases, V lost 0 bases, and 5 bases had no gene match. Germline loops: CDR1 GTSNPN, CDR2 SVGIG (reference sequence). CDR3 amino acids: CAWSVGSGYYNEQFF. Written as DNA, the CDR3 is TGTGCCTGGAGTGTAGGTAGCGGGTACTACAATGAGCAGTTCTTC.

Ten or more counts support this clonotype. V usage is TRBV29-1 and J usage is TRBJ2-2; 8 positions agree with TRBD1. With V trimmed by 7 bases and J by 6 bases, 10 bases remained unmatched. CDR3 length: 14 residues. Germline values: CDR1 SQVTM, CDR2 ANQGSEA. Written as DNA, the CDR3 is TGCAGCGCAGGCAGGACAGGGACCGCCGGGGAGCTGTTTTTT. Translating gives CSAGRTGTAGELFF.